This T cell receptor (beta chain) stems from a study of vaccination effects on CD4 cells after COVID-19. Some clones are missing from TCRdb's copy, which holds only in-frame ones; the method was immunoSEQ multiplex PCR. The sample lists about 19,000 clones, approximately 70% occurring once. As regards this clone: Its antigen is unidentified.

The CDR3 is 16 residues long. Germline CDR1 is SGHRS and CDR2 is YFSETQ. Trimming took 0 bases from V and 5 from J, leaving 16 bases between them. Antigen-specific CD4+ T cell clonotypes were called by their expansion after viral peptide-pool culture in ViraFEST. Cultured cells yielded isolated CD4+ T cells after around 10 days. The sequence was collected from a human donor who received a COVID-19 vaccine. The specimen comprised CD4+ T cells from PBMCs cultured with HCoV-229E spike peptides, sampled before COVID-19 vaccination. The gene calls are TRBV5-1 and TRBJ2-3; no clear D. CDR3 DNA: TGCGCCAGCAGCTTGGCCGAGGAAGTTAGAAAAGATACGCAGTATTTT. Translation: CASSLAEEVRKDTQYF.